This entry lists 23 T cell receptor beta chains sequenced from one sample in a study of cytomegalovirus exposure and HLA in healthy donors. Primers for the PCR totalled 60 Vbeta and 13 Jbeta. Sequencing used immunoSEQ multiplex PCR; TCRdb keeps in-frame clones, though not all of them. This sample yields over 35,000 clones, of which 70% to 80% are seen a single time; roughly 1.5% belongs to the top ten. Sequenced: PBMCs. The source is a man aged 25 to 40 in good health and CMV-seronegative.

J is TRBJ1-2 and V is TRBV10-2; possibly TRBD1 for D (6 bases). Germline V gene sequence: CDR1 WSHSY, CDR2 SAAADI. The CDR3 is 15 amino acids. V lost 3 bases to trimming and J lost 4 bases, with 15 bases between them. The CDR3 sequence: CASSEGGVALYGYTF. DNA for the CDR3: TGCGCCAGCAGTGAAGGGGGGGTAGCTCTCTATGGCTACACCTTC.

This clone appeared a few times. The rearrangement uses TRBV7-9 and TRBJ1-1; 8 bases align to TRBD1. The CDR3 covers 15 residues. Unmatched junction bases numbered 9, after V lost 3 bases and J lost 6 bases. The germline V gene has CDR1 SEHNR and CDR2 FQNEAQ (reference sequence). CDR3 DNA: TGTGCCAGCAGCTTCAGGGGGCGCGCGTCGGCTGAAGCTTTCTTT. It specifies CASSFRGRASAEAFF.

The chain carries TRBV4-1 and TRBJ2-5; TRBD1 matches 9 bases. The CDR3 sequence is 16 residues long. Trimming cost V 0 bases and J 11 bases; bases outside gene matches: 13. The germline CDR1 and CDR2 sequences are MGHRA and YSYEKL. The CDR3 region has the DNA TGCGCCAGCAGCCAAGAAGGCGGGACAGGGTTGGTTAGGCAGTACTTC. Translated: CASSQEGGTGLVRQYF.

J is TRBJ2-1 and V is TRBV7-2; tentatively, D is TRBD1 (6 bases). The CDR3 loop spans 15 amino acids. Germline CDR1 SGHTA, CDR2 FQGNSA. With 7 bases removed from V and 4 bases from J, the gap between germline ends came to 17 bases. The CDR3 reads CASNLPKGVYNEQFF. The CDR3 DNA sequence: TGTGCCAGCAACCTACCCAAGGGGGTTTACAATGAGCAGTTCTTC. Complete variable domain (other parts from reference TRBV7-2 and TRBJ2-1): GAGVSQSPSNKVTEKGKDVELRCDPISGHTALYWYRQSLGQGLEFLIYFQGNSAPDKSGLPSDRFSAERTGGSVSTLTIQRTQQEDSAVYLCASNLPKGVYNEQFFGPGTRLTVL.

The chain has TRBV2 and TRBJ2-7; 10 bases map to TRBD2. V lost 6 bases and J lost 4; bases outside the gene matches: 9. Per the germline V gene, CDR1 is SNHLY and CDR2 is FYNNEI. The CDR3 length is 15 residues. CDR3 in DNA: TGTGCCAGCAGGGCTGAACTAGCGGGAAAATACGAGCAGTACTTC. Translating it yields CASRAELAGKYEQYF.

This clone was seen a handful of times. This sequence joins TRBV5-1 and TRBJ1-2; D remains ambiguous. The CDR3 is 14 residues long. V was pared by 4 bases and J by 4 bases, with 14 bases between. Germline V CDR1 and CDR2: SGHRS, YFSETQ. In DNA form, the CDR3 reads TGCGCCAGCAGCCAAACGGAGGGTGGCTATGGCTACACCTTC. It encodes CASSQTEGGYGYTF.

This chain connects TRBV21-1 to TRBJ2-7; the table's D call, TRBD1, has no DNA check behind it. TRBV21-1 is termed a pseudogene. CDR3 length: 16 amino acids. The CDR3 nucleotides read TGTGCCAGCACCAGAAGCTTTGGGCGAGCTACCTACGAGCAGTACTTC. Its translation is CASTRSFGRATYEQYF.

This clone appeared once. The V gene is TRBV4-2, the J gene TRBJ2-1, with 10 bases matching TRBD2. The ends lost 3 bases at V and 6 bases at J; junction bases unmatched: 2. Germline V gives CDR1 LGHNA, CDR2 YNFKEQ. The CDR3 sequence is 14 residues long. This CDR3 reads CASSHLAGVNEQFF. The CDR3 DNA is TGTGCCAGCAGCCATCTAGCGGGAGTCAATGAGCAGTTCTTC.

This clone was observed a few times. The rearrangement links TRBV6-1 to TRBJ2-3, with TRBD2 as a possible D gene (6 bases). The germline CDR1 and CDR2 sequences are MNHNS and SASEGT. The CDR3 extends over 14 amino acids. Trimming left V 3 bases short and J 5 bases short, with 12 bases between. CDR3 in DNA: TGTGCCAGCAGTGAGTCGGGGGAGATAGATACGCAGTATTTT. This encodes CASSESGEIDTQYF.

V is TRBV5-1 and J is TRBJ1-6; a possible D gene is TRBD1 (5 bases). This CDR3 spans 16 amino acids. Germline values: CDR1 SGHRS, CDR2 YFSETQ. The V end lost 3 bases, the J end lost 0 bases, and 10 bases lay between the germline ends. DNA of the CDR3: TGCGCCAGCAGCTCTCAGGGAAGCTCCTATAATTCACCCCTCCACTTT. This gives the protein CASSSQGSSYNSPLHF. Based on the CDR3 plus reference TRBV5-1 and TRBJ1-6, the full variable domain is KAGVTQTPRYLIKTRGQQVTLSCSPISGHRSVSWYQQTPGQGLQFLFEYFSETQRNKGNFPGRFSGRQFSNSRSEMNVSTLELGDSALYLCASSSQGSSYNSPLHFGNGTRLTVT.

The chain links TRBV13 to TRBJ2-7; 10 nucleotides line up with TRBD2. V gave up 4 bases and J gave up 3 bases; unmatched junction bases: 6. Germline V gene data show CDR1 as PRHDT and CDR2 as FYEKMQ (reference sequence). The CDR3 totals 15 residues. CDR3 sequence reads: CASSSPGLASYEQYF. The CDR3 nucleotides are TGTGCCAGCAGCTCCCCGGGACTAGCGAGCTACGAGCAGTACTTC.

This clone was recorded only once. The genes are TRBV9 and TRBJ2-4, with D perhaps matching TRBD1 (6 bases). The length of the CDR3 is 15 residues. Per the germline V gene, CDR1 is SGDLS and CDR2 is YYNGEE. V lost 0 bases and J lost 9, with 16 bases in between. In nucleotides, the CDR3 is TGTGCCAGCAGCGTAGGGGACGGGCCAGGGGCCATTCAGTACTTC. Encoded protein: CASSVGDGPGAIQYF.

This chain joins TRBV5-5 and TRBJ2-5; 9 bases are shared with TRBD1. Losses at the gene ends were 0 bases for V and 5 bases for J; bases not matched to a gene: 11. In germline, CDR1 is SGHKS, CDR2 YYEKEE (reference sequence). The CDR3 spans 17 residues. The CDR3 sequence is CASSLGGGQGFSETQYF. CDR3 DNA: TGTGCCAGCAGCTTGGGTGGGGGACAGGGATTTTCGGAGACCCAGTACTTC.

The chain carries TRBV5-4 and TRBJ2-3; the D gene is possibly TRBD1 (6 bases). CDR1 and CDR2 from the germline V gene are SGHNT and YYREEE (reference sequence). V lost 3 bases, J lost 2 bases, and 10 bases lay in between. CDR3 length equals 14 residues. The CDR3 here is CASSSRQDTDTQYF. The CDR3 coding sequence is TGTGCCAGCAGCTCTCGACAGGACACAGATACGCAGTATTTT.

The chain couples TRBV30 to TRBJ1-2; TRBD1 aligns across 9 bases. Per germline, CDR1 GTSNPN and CDR2 SVGIG (reference sequence). This CDR3 spans 15 amino acids. Germline trimming cut 4 bases from V and 2 bases from J; bases unmatched to any gene: 8. The DNA of the CDR3 is TGTGCCTGGACCCCCCCGGGACAGGGAAACTATGGCTACACCTTC. Protein: CAWTPPGQGNYGYTF.

V and J are TRBV28 and TRBJ1-2; no firm D call. The germline V and J ends were trimmed by 2 bases and 8 bases, with 18 bases remaining between them. Per the germline V gene, CDR1 is MDHEN and CDR2 is SYDVKM. The CDR3 spans 15 residues. The CDR3 spells CASSLIPTQAVGYTF. The DNA for the CDR3 is TGTGCCAGCAGTTTAATTCCAACCCAGGCAGTCGGCTACACCTTC.

The chain employs TRBV9 and TRBJ2-1; 8 positions match TRBD2. The CDR3 is 17 residues long. Germline loops: CDR1 SGDLS, CDR2 YYNGEE. The ends lost 0 bases at V and 8 bases at J; junction bases unmatched: 13. Here the CDR3 DNA reads TGTGCCAGCAGCGTAGCTCGGAGCGGGAGACGTACCTATGAGCAGTTCTTC. Its protein product is CASSVARSGRRTYEQFF.

The chain links TRBV18 to TRBJ2-1; 13 bases are shared with TRBD2. Germline V CDR1 and CDR2: KGHSH, LQKENI. Unmatched junction bases numbered 3, after V lost 4 bases and J lost 0 bases. The CDR3 has 17 residues. CDR3 loop: CASSQTSGRSSYNEQFF. The CDR3, as DNA: TGTGCCAGCTCACAGACTAGCGGGAGGAGCTCCTACAATGAGCAGTTCTTC.

This clone was counted between two and nine times. The chain uses TRBV6-5 and TRBJ2-5; 7 bases match TRBD1. V trimming: 2 bases; J trimming: 2 bases; junction bases outside the gene matches: 5. The CDR3 consists of 15 residues. Germline CDR1 MNHEY, CDR2 SVGAGI. The CDR3 bases are TGTGCCAGCAGTTACCAAGGGACAGTGCAAGAGACCCAGTACTTC. Translating gives CASSYQGTVQETQYF.

V gene TRBV30 combines with J gene TRBJ1-2; TRBD1 matches 7 bases. The CDR3 runs to 13 residues. V trimming: 3 bases; J trimming: 10 bases; junction bases outside the gene matches: 11. CDR1 is GTSNPN and CDR2 is SVGIG in the germline V gene (reference sequence). The DNA of the CDR3 is TGTGCCTGGAGACGGGGACAGACAAAATTCTACACCTTC. It codes for CAWRRGQTKFYTF.

V and J are TRBV21-1 and TRBJ2-7; the table's D call of TRBD1 was not tested on the DNA. TRBV21-1 is marked as a pseudogene. This CDR3 contains 15 residues. The CDR3 sequence is CASSKREDRGEEQYF. As DNA, the CDR3 is TGTGCCAGCAGCAAAAGAGAGGACAGGGGTGAAGAGCAGTACTTC.

V and J are TRBV5-1 and TRBJ2-3; D not resolved. This CDR3 comprises 17 residues. Looked up from germline, CDR1 is SGHRS and CDR2 is YFSETQ. V was clipped by 2 bases and J by 0 bases, with 16 bases between them. The CDR3 DNA reads as TGCGCCAGCAGCTTCTACTTCGGTAGCCCTAGCACAGATACGCAGTATTTT. Encoded protein: CASSFYFGSPSTDTQYF.

There are a few counts of this clone. The chain couples TRBV4-1 to TRBJ2-3; 8 positions agree with TRBD2. This CDR3 has 17 residues. From germline, CDR1 is MGHRA and CDR2 YSYEKL. With 0 bases clipped from V and 2 bases from J, the junction kept 7 bases outside the gene matches. The CDR3, as DNA: TGCGCCAGCAGCCAAGAATTCGACGGGAGGGCCACAGATACGCAGTATTTT. This sequence encodes CASSQEFDGRATDTQYF.